This TCR beta chain was recorded in a study of technical replicates of blood from several donors. Method: immunoSEQ multiplex PCR; TCRdb's copy keeps in-frame clones and lacks some. The sample carries over 60,000 clones, over 85% recorded once. The source material was PBMCs. The TCR sequence derives from a human donor in good health. Some clones in this sample may be carry-over from other donors' samples.

The CDR3 DNA follows: TGTGCCAGCTCAACCGGGGGGGGGCTCTATGAGCAGTTCTTC. The encoded protein is CASSTGGGLYEQFF. The chain combines TRBV18 with TRBJ2-1; 8 bases are a match to TRBD2. CDR3 size: 14 residues. V lost 5 bases and J lost 8; bases outside the gene matches: 8. Germline V gene data show CDR1 as KGHSH and CDR2 as LQKENI.